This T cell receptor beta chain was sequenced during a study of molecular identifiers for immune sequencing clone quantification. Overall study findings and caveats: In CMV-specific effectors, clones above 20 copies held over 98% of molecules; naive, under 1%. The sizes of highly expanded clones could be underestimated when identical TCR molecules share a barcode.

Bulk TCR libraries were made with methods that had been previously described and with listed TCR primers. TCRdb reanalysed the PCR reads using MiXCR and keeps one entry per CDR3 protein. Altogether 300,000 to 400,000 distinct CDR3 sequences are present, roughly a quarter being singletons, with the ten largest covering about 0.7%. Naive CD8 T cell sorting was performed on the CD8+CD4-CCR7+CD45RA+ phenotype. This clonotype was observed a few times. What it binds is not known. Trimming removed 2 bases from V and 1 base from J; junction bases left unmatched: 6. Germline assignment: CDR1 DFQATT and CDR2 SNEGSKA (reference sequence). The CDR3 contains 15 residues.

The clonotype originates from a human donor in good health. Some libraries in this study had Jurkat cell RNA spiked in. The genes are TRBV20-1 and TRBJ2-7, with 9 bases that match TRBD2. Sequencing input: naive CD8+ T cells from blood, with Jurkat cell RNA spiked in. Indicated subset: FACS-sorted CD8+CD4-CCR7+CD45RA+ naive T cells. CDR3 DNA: TGCAGTGCTAGAAGACTAGCGGCGATTTCCTACGAGCAGTACTTC. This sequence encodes CSARRLAAISYEQYF.